This is a list of T cell receptor beta chains from one sample in a study of vaccination and CD4 T cells after COVID-19. These receptors are not linked to any known antigen. One entry per CDR3 protein, called by TCRdb with MiXCR from the PCR reads. The table shows around 6,800 distinct CDR3 sequences, with 74% occurring only once. What was sequenced was CD4+ T cells from blood, cultured in vitro. The receptors derive from a human donor who had recovered from COVID-19. Both conserved end residues are part of each CDR3. Fields, in order: D gene, J gene, V gene, clone size, CDR3 protein, CDR3 DNA. D genes are given only for firm matches. Size tells how often a clone was seen (once, few, many) or the class of an expanded clone, and some rows leave it out.

. | TRBJ1-5 | TRBV20-1 | . | CSAEQTDQPQHF | TGCAGTGCTGAACAGACTGATCAGCCCCAGCATTTT
. | TRBJ2-3 | TRBV7-7 | . | CASSADRKTDTQYF | TGTGCCAGCAGCGCAGACAGGAAGACAGATACGCAGTATTTT
TRBD1 | TRBJ2-1 | TRBV30 | few | CAWGQGIAFHEQFF | TGTGCCTGGGGACAGGGGATCGCCTTCCATGAGCAGTTCTTC
. | TRBJ2-7 | TRBV12-3/TRBV12-4 | . | CASKGRTYEQYF | TGTGCCAGCAAGGGGCGTACCTACGAGCAGTACTTC
. | TRBJ2-3 | TRBV18 | medium-sized | CASSPKGDTQYF | TGTGCCAGCTCACCGAAGGGAGATACGCAGTATTTT
. | TRBJ2-7 | TRBV7-9 | . | CASSLHIGEQYF | TGTGCCAGCAGCCTTCACATCGGTGAGCAGTACTTC
. | TRBJ1-2 | TRBV7-3 | . | CASSPGGPPAGYTF | TGTGCCAGCAGTCCCGGCGGGCCCCCTGCGGGCTACACCTTC
. | TRBJ1-1 | TRBV20-1 | . | CSARNTLNTEAFF | TGCAGTGCTAGAAACACCTTGAACACTGAAGCTTTCTTT
. | TRBJ2-2 | TRBV7-9 | . | CASRDRGRGRNGELFF | TGTGCCAGCAGAGATCGTGGGAGGGGGCGCAACGGGGAGCTGTTTTTT
. | TRBJ2-7 | TRBV12-3/TRBV12-4 | . | CASTWGLSYEQYF | TGTGCCAGCACCTGGGGCCTTTCCTACGAGCAGTACTTC
. | TRBJ1-2 | TRBV7-9 | few | CASSLALTGARGYTF | TGTGCCAGCAGCTTAGCTTTAACGGGGGCGCGGGGCTACACCTTC
. | TRBJ1-1 | TRBV28 | . | CASTRGHRVRNTEAFF | TGTGCCAGCACCAGGGGCCACAGGGTCCGGAACACTGAAGCTTTCTTT
. | TRBJ1-1 | TRBV6-5 | . | CASSYSMTEAFF | TGTGCCAGCAGTTACTCGATGACTGAAGCTTTCTTT
. | TRBJ2-2 | TRBV25-1 | . | CASRPNANTGELFF | TGTGCCAGCAGGCCCAACGCGAACACCGGGGAGCTGTTTTTT
. | TRBJ1-2 | TRBV20-1 | . | CSASLAGRDGYTF | TGCAGTGCTAGTTTAGCTGGGAGAGACGGCTACACCTTC
. | TRBJ2-3 | TRBV28 | . | CASSPRQGTDTQYF | TGTGCCAGCAGTCCCCGACAGGGCACAGATACGCAGTATTTT
. | TRBJ2-5 | TRBV2 | . | CASSERETQYF | TGTGCCAGCAGTGAGCGGGAGACCCAGTACTTC
. | TRBJ1-2 | TRBV20-1 | . | CSAREGAGGYTF | TGCAGTGCTAGAGAGGGGGCAGGTGGCTACACCTTC
TRBD2 | TRBJ2-3 | TRBV24-1 | . | CATSSGARADTQYF | TGTGCCACCAGTAGCGGGGCGAGGGCAGATACGCAGTATTTT
. | TRBJ2-7 | TRBV27 | . | CASSLSSQVRTASSYEQYF | TGTGCCAGCAGTTTATCGTCTCAGGTTAGGACGGCGAGCTCCTACGAGCAGTACTTC
TRBD1 | TRBJ1-2 | TRBV11-2 | . | CASSLAGTGNGYTF | TGTGCCAGCAGCTTAGCCGGGACAGGGAACGGCTACACCTTC
. | TRBJ1-1 | TRBV20-1 | . | CSARPTNTEAFF | TGCAGTGCTAGACCGACGAACACTGAAGCTTTCTTT
. | TRBJ1-1 | TRBV6-1 | few | CASRATAGEGNTEAFF | TGTGCCAGCAGGGCCACCGCGGGGGAGGGAAACACTGAAGCTTTCTTT
. | TRBJ2-3 | TRBV27 | . | CASSLYPSASSADTQYF | TGTGCCAGCAGTTTATATCCTAGCGCTTCATCGGCAGATACGCAGTATTTT
. | TRBJ1-1 | TRBV4-1 | once | CASSQVDPPGGRKPRAFF | TGCGCCAGCAGCCAAGTGGATCCGCCGGGGGGGCGCAAGCCACGAGCTTTCTTT
. | TRBJ1-2 | TRBV6-2/TRBV6-3 | . | CASSHRMGRNYGYTF | TGTGCCAGCAGTCATAGGATGGGCCGTAACTATGGCTACACCTTC
TRBD1 | TRBJ1-1 | TRBV6-1 | . | CASRTTGGVAEAFF | TGTGCCAGCAGGACTACAGGGGGCGTAGCTGAAGCTTTCTTT
. | TRBJ2-2 | TRBV20-1 | few | CSARSLGTGELFF | TGCAGTGCTAGATCCCTCGGCACCGGGGAGCTGTTTTTT
. | TRBJ2-3 | TRBV6-2/TRBV6-3 | once | CASSYFGRGADTQYF | TGTGCCAGCAGTTACTTCGGGCGGGGAGCTGATACGCAGTATTTT
TRBD2 | TRBJ2-7 | TRBV6-4 | . | CASSEIAGPYEQYF | TGTGCCAGCAGTGAGATAGCGGGGCCCTACGAGCAGTACTTC
TRBD1 | TRBJ1-2 | TRBV19 | few | CASTKTDRGSNYGYTF | TGTGCCAGTACCAAAACGGACAGGGGCTCTAACTATGGCTACACCTTC
. | TRBJ1-5 | TRBV7-8 | few | CASSPTGLNQPQHF | TGTGCCAGCAGCCCGACGGGCCTCAATCAGCCCCAGCATTTT
TRBD1 | TRBJ2-7 | TRBV6-2/TRBV6-3 | . | CASSTTGTGGVLQNYEQYF | TGTGCCAGCAGTACGACCGGGACAGGGGGTGTCCTCCAAAACTACGAGCAGTACTTC
. | TRBJ1-4 | TRBV6-5 | few | CASSYNGPSEGKLFF | TGTGCCAGCAGTTATAATGGGCCTTCGGAGGGAAAACTGTTTTTT
. | TRBJ2-5 | TRBV6-1 | . | CASSEWGGDSQETQYF | TGTGCCAGCAGTGAGTGGGGGGGGGACAGCCAAGAGACCCAGTACTTC
. | TRBJ2-3 | TRBV7-9 | . | CATAFSSSPTDTQYF | TGTGCCACCGCCTTTTCTAGCAGTCCCACAGATACGCAGTATTTT
. | TRBJ1-3 | TRBV15 | . | CATSRDKWENTIYF | TGTGCCACCAGCAGAGATAAGTGGGAAAACACCATATATTTT
. | TRBJ1-2 | TRBV6-2/TRBV6-3 | . | CASRSDEKGVGYTF | TGTGCCAGCAGGTCGGACGAGAAGGGGGTTGGCTACACCTTC
. | TRBJ1-5 | TRBV6-2/TRBV6-3 | . | CASRPFTGVGTVHQHF | TGTGCCAGCAGACCTTTCACAGGAGTAGGGACCGTTCACCAGCATTTT
. | TRBJ1-1 | TRBV7-8 | . | CASRQGGGTNTEAFF | TGTGCCAGCAGACAAGGTGGGGGGACGAACACTGAAGCTTTCTTT
. | TRBJ2-7 | TRBV27 | . | CASSLDGARSYEQYF | TGTGCCAGCAGTTTAGACGGGGCCCGCTCCTACGAGCAGTACTTC
. | TRBJ1-5 | TRBV24-1 | few | CATSDTFSNQPQHF | TGTGCCACCAGTGATACATTTAGCAATCAGCCCCAGCATTTT
TRBD1 | TRBJ1-5 | TRBV6-2/TRBV6-3 | . | CASRPRQGARGNQPQHF | TGTGCCAGCAGACCACGTCAGGGGGCTAGAGGGAATCAGCCCCAGCATTTT
TRBD2 | TRBJ2-5 | TRBV30 | . | CAWTLGGLFDVAQYF | TGTGCCTGGACCCTCGGGGGACTATTCGACGTGGCCCAGTACTTC
. | TRBJ1-2 | TRBV19 | . | CASSIGGRGYGYTF | TGTGCCAGTAGTATAGGGGGCCGTGGCTATGGCTACACCTTC
. | TRBJ2-7 | TRBV20-1 | . | CSARPPSDDLYEQYF | TGCAGTGCTAGACCGCCCTCGGACGACCTCTACGAGCAGTACTTC
. | TRBJ1-1 | TRBV6-1 | . | CASSEVLGSNTEAFF | TGTGCCAGCAGTGAAGTACTGGGCTCGAACACTGAAGCTTTCTTT
. | TRBJ1-2 | TRBV7-8 | . | CASSLDLGPYGYTF | TGTGCCAGCAGCTTAGATCTCGGTCCCTATGGCTACACCTTC
TRBD1 | TRBJ1-2 | TRBV19 | . | CASSTGQGYGYTF | TGTGCCAGTAGTACTGGACAGGGCTATGGCTACACCTTC
. | TRBJ2-2 | TRBV10-1 | . | CASSRLAAGELFF | TGCGCCAGCAGTAGGCTAGCTGCCGGGGAGCTGTTTTTT
. | TRBJ2-3 | TRBV20-1 | . | CSAPSPLELDTQYF | TGCAGTGCCCCCTCCCCTCTCGAATTAGATACGCAGTATTTT
. | TRBJ1-6 | TRBV6-2/TRBV6-3 | . | CASSLQSNSPLHF | TGTGCCAGCAGTCTACAAAGTAATTCACCCCTCCACTTT
TRBD1 | TRBJ1-5 | TRBV24-1 | . | CATSDPGQGDQPQHF | TGTGCCACCAGTGATCCAGGACAGGGCGATCAGCCCCAGCATTTT
. | TRBJ1-5 | TRBV6-2/TRBV6-3 | . | CAGKDSNQPQHF | TGTGCCGGAAAAGATAGCAATCAGCCCCAGCATTTT
. | TRBJ2-3 | TRBV20-1 | . | CSARIGGGLTDTQYF | TGCAGTGCTAGAATAGGGGGGGGGCTAACAGATACGCAGTATTTT
TRBD2 | TRBJ2-2 | TRBV20-1 | . | CSAAPSGGRTGELFF | TGCAGTGCTGCCCCTAGCGGGGGACGCACCGGGGAGCTGTTTTTT
. | TRBJ1-1 | TRBV6-1 | . | CASSAGAGTEAFF | TGTGCCAGCAGCGCAGGGGCGGGGACTGAAGCTTTCTTT
. | TRBJ2-7 | TRBV11-2 | . | CASSSRGSYEQYF | TGTGCCAGCAGCTCCAGGGGTTCCTACGAGCAGTACTTC
. | TRBJ1-2 | TRBV21-1 | hyperexpanded | CASSKVVITGPYGYTF | TGTGCCAGCAGCAAAGTCGTCATAACCGGGCCCTATGGCTACACCTTC